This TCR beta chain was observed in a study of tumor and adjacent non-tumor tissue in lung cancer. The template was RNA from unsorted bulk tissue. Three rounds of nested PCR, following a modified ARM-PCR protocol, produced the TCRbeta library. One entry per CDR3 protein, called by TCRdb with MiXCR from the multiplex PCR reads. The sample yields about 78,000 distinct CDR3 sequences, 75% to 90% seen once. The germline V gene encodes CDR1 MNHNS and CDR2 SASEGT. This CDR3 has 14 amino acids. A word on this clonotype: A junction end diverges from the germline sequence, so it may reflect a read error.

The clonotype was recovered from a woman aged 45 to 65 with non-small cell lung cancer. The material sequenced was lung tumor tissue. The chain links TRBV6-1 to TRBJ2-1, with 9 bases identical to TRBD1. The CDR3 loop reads CTSNIRDREDEQFF. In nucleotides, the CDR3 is TGTACCAGCAATATCCGGGACAGGGAGGATGAGCAGTTCTTC.